This T cell receptor beta chain was identified during a study of glioma-infiltrating T cells after dendritic cell vaccination. J was trimmed by 8 bases and V by 7 bases; bases with no gene match: 7. CDR3 length equals 13 residues. From germline, CDR1 is SQVTM and CDR2 ANQGSEA. Measured with immunoSEQ multiplex PCR; TCRdb has only the in-frame clones, and not every one. The data show under 130,000 clones, about four fifths seen once. All glioblastoma patients lacked an isocitrate dehydrogenase mutation. The J gene is TRBJ1-4, the V gene TRBV29-1; TRBD1 matches 10 bases. The TCR comes from a human donor with glioblastoma. Sequenced here: blood, sampled before dendritic cell vaccination. CDR3 bases: TGCAGCGCCGGACAGGGGGTTGGGGAAAAACTGTTTTTT. Translation gives CSAGQGVGEKLFF.